This T cell receptor beta chain was sequenced in a study of graft-versus-host responses after intestinal transplantation. About the study: Isolated intestinal, liver-intestinal, or multivisceral transplants had been given to the recipients. All of the recipients had induction that used anti-thymocyte globulin, then tacrolimus and steroids for around three years. Study-level results: The study associated peak circulating GvH clone levels with early post-transplant HvG declines. Detection of GvH clones occurred in recipient marrow, and some had their first appearance in ileum or blood.

As concerns this clone: The antigen is not known.

With V trimmed by 8 bases and J by 2 bases, 8 bases remained unmatched. Germline CDR1 is SGHVS and CDR2 is FNYEAQ. The CDR3 is made up of 14 amino acids. The assay was immunoSEQ multiplex PCR, and TCRdb's table has in-frame clones only and misses some. The table has about 97,000 clones, approximately 90% seen once; the top ten hold around 16%. This TCR came from a human patient who received an intestinal transplant, so some T cells may come from the graft donor. The chain couples TRBV7-6 to TRBJ2-7, with TRBD2 matching 8 bases. The sample was PBMCs, taken about 460 days after intestinal transplant. CDR3 in amino acids: CASSAAGAAYEQYF. CDR3 nucleotides: TGTGCCAGCTCAGCAGCGGGGGCCGCCTACGAGCAGTACTTC.